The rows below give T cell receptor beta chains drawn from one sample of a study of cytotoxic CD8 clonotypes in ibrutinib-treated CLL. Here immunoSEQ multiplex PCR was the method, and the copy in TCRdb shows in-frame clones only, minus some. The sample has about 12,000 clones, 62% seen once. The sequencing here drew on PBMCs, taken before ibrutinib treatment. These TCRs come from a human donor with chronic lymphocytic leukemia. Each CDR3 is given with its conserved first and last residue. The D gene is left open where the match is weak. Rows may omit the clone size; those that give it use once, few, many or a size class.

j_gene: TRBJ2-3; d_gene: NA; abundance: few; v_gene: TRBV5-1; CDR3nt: TGCGCCAGCAGCCGGTCCGGTTCTGGCACAGATACGCAGTATTTT; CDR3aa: CASSRSGSGTDTQYF
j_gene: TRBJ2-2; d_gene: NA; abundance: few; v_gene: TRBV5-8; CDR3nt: TGTGCCAGCACCACCCGGGCAGGTGCGAGCACCGGGGAGCTGTTTTTT; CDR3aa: CASTTRAGASTGELFF
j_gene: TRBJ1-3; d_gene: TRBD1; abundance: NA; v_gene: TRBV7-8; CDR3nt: TGTGCCAGCAGACGACAGGGGACCATGGGGGGAAACACCATATATTTT; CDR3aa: CASRRQGTMGGNTIYF
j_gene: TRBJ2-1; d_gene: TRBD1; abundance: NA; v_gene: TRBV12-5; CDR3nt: TGTGCTAGTGGTTCCCCCACCGGGACAGGGGTTAATGAGCAGTTCTTC; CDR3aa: CASGSPTGTGVNEQFF
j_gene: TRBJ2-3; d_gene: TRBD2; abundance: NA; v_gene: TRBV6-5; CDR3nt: TGTGCCAGCAGTTACCCCCTAGCGGGGGCCACAGATACGCAGTATTTT; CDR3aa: CASSYPLAGATDTQYF
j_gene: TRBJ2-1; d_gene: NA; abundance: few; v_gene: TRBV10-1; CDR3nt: TGCGCCAGCAGTTTTGGAGGGGTCAATGAGCAGTTCTTC; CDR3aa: CASSFGGVNEQFF
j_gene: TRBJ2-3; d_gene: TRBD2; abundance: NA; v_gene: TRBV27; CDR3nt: TGTGCCAGCAGTTTTCGGCGGGGGGCCGTACGCACAGATACGCAGTATTTT; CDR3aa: CASSFRRGAVRTDTQYF
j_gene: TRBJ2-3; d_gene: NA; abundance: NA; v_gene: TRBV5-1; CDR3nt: TGCGCCAGCAGCTTGGTTCCCCCTAGCACAGATACGCAGTATTTT; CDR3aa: CASSLVPPSTDTQYF
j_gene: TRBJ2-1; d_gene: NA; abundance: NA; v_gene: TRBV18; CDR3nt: TGTGCCAGCTCACCACCGGTGCGTATGGAGACGCGTCATGAGCAGTTCTTC; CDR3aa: CASSPPVRMETRHEQFF
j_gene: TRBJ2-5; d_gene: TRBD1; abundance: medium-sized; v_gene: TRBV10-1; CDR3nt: TGCGCCAGCAGTGACTCTCCCGACAGGGACCTCCAAGAGACCCAGTACTTC; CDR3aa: CASSDSPDRDLQETQYF
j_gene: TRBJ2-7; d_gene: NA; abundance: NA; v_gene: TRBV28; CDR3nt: TGTGCCAGCAACAAACAGGCCACCCACGAGCAGTACTTC; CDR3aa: CASNKQATHEQYF
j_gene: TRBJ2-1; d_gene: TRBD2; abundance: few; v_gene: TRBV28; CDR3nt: TGTGCCAGCAGTTTCGCTAGCGGCCTAAACAATGAGCAGTTCTTC; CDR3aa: CASSFASGLNNEQFF
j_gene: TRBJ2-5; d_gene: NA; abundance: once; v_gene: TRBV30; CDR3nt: TGTGCCTGGAGTTCCCGGGTAGCCCAGTACTTC; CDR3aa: CAWSSRVAQYF
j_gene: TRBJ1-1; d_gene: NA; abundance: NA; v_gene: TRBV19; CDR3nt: TGTGCCAGTAGTGGCCGGACAGTCCTCTACGGCACTGAAGCTTTCTTT; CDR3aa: CASSGRTVLYGTEAFF
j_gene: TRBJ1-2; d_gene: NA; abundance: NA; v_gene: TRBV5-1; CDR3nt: TGCGCCAGCAGCTTGGTTGGGCCAGACAATGGCTACACCTTC; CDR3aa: CASSLVGPDNGYTF
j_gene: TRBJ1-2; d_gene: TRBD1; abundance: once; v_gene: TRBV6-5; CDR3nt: TGTGCCAGCAGTTACGCCCGGACAGGGGGCAGCTATGGCTACACCTTC; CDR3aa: CASSYARTGGSYGYTF
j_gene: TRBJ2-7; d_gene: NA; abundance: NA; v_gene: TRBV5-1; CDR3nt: TGCGCCAGCAGCTTGGGGCCGGACGGCCCCTACGAGCAGTACTTC; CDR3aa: CASSLGPDGPYEQYF
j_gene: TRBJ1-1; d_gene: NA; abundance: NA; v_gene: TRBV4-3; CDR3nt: TGCGCCAGCAGCCAAGATTGGCAGGGGAGTACTCGTGAAGCTTTCTTT; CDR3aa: CASSQDWQGSTREAFF
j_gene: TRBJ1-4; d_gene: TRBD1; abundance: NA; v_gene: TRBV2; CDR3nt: TGTGCCAGCGCCCCGAGGGTCGGGACAGGTGCCGCAAAACTGTTTTTT; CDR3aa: CASAPRVGTGAAKLFF
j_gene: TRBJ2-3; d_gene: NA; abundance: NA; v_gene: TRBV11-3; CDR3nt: TGTGCCAGCAGCGTGGGAAGGGATACGCAGTATTTT; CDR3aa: CASSVGRDTQYF
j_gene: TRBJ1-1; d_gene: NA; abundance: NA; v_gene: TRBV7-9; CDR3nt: TGTGCCAGCAGCGTAGGTGACACTGAAGCTTTCTTT; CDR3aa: CASSVGDTEAFF
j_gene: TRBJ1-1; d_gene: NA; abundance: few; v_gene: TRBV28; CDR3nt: TGTGCCACCTACCCCTTAGGTAGTGCCACTGAAGCTTTCTTT; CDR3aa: CATYPLGSATEAFF
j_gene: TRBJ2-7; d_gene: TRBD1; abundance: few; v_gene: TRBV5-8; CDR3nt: TGTGCCAGCAGCTGGGGGACAGGGAATCACGAGCAGTACTTC; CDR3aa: CASSWGTGNHEQYF
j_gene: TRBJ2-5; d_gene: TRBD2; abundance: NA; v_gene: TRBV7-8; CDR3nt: TGTGCCAGCAGCAAGAGCGGGGGGATCCAAGAGACCCAGTACTTC; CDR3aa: CASSKSGGIQETQYF
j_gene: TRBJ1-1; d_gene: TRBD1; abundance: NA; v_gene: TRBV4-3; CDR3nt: TGCGCCAGCAGCCTCGGACAGGGCGACTTGAACACTGAAGCTTTCTTT; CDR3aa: CASSLGQGDLNTEAFF
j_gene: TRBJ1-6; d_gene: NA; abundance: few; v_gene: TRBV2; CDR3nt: TGTGCCAGCAGACCCCCCGGGAGCTCCTATAATTCACCCCTCCACTTT; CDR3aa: CASRPPGSSYNSPLHF
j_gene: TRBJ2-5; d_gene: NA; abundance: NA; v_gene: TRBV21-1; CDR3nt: TGTGCCAGCAGCAAAGCCGGGACTAGCGGGGGGGAGACCCAGTACTTC; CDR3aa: CASSKAGTSGGETQYF
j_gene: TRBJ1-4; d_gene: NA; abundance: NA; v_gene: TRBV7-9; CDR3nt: TGTGCCACCGAAATGACTGGGGCAGACCGGCAAAAACTGTTTTTT; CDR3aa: CATEMTGADRQKLFF
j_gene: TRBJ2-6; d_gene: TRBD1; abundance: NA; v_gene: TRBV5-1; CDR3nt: TGCGCCAGCAGCTTGAGGTCAACAGGGGGGTCTGGGGCCAACGTCCTGACTTTC; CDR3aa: CASSLRSTGGSGANVLTF
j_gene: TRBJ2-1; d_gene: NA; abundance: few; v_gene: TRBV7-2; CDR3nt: TGTGCCAGCAGCTTATCTGAAGTCCGCGAGCAGTTCTTC; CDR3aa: CASSLSEVREQFF
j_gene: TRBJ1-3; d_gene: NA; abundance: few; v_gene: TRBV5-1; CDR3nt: TGCGCCAGCAGCTCGTTGGAAACTGGACTCCAGGCAGGAAACACCATATATTTT; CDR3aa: CASSSLETGLQAGNTIYF
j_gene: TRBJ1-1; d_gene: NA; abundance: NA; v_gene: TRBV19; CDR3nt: TGTGCCAGTAGTATACTGGGAATGAACACTGAAGCTTTCTTT; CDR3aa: CASSILGMNTEAFF
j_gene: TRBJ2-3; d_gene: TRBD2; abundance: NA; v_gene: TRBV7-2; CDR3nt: TGTGCCAGCAGCACAACTAGCGGGGATTATACGCAGTATTTT; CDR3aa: CASSTTSGDYTQYF
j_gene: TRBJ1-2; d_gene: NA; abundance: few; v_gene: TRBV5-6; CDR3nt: TGTGCCAGCACCCTCGAAGGCGGGACGGAAGACTTC; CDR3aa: CASTLEGGTEDF
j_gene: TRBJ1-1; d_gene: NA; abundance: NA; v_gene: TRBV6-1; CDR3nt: TGTGCCAGCATGACGGGATTTGAAGCTTTCTTT; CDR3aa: CASMTGFEAFF
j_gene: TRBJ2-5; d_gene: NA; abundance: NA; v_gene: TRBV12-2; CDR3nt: TGTGCAAGTCGCCCCTTGTCCCCGACTAGCGGGGCTCAAGAGACCCAGTACTTC; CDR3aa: CASRPLSPTSGAQETQYF
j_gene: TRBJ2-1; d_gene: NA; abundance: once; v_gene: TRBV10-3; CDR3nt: TGTGCCATCAGTGATTTGCCCCGCTACGGTTACAATGAGCAGTTCTTC; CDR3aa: CAISDLPRYGYNEQFF
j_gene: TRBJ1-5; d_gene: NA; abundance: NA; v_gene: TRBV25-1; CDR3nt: TGTGCCAGTAACGGAGGGAGCAATCAGCCCCAGCATTTT; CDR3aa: CASNGGSNQPQHF
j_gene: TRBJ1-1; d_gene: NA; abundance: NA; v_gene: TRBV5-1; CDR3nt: TGCGCCAGCAGCTTGGATTTTGTACCGCCGAACACTGAAGCTTTCTTT; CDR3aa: CASSLDFVPPNTEAFF
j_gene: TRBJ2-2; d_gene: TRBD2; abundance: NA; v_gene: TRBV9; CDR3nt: TGTGCCAGCAGCCGCGGGGGGGCTTTGACCGGGGAGCTGTTTTTT; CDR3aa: CASSRGGALTGELFF
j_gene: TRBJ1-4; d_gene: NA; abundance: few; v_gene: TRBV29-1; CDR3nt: TGCAGCGTTGAAGGTTCCCCTGGGGCATTTGAAAAACTGTTTTTT; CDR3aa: CSVEGSPGAFEKLFF
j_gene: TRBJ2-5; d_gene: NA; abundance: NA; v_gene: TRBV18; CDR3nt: TGTGCCAGCTCACCACGGGGGACCCAAGAGACCCAGTACTTC; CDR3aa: CASSPRGTQETQYF
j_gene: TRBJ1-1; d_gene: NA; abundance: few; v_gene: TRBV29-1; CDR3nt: TGCAGCGTCAGAGACAGAATGAACACTGAAGCTTTCTTT; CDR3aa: CSVRDRMNTEAFF
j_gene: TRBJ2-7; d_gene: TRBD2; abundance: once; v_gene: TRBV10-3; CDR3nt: TGTGCCATCAGCGATCCTAGCGGGGTCACGACGGAGCAGTACTTC; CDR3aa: CAISDPSGVTTEQYF
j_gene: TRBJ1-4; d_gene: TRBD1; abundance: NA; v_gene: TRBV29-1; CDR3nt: TGCAGCGTCCGGACCGGGACAGGGAGTGAAAAACTGTTTTTT; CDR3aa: CSVRTGTGSEKLFF
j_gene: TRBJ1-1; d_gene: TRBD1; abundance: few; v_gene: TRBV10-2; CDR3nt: TGCGCCAGCAGTGAGAAGACAGGGGTCACTGAAGCTTTCTTT; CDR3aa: CASSEKTGVTEAFF
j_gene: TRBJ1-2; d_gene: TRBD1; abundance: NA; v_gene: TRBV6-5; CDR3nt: TGTGCCAGCAGTAAACAGGGGGCTCTTGGCTATGGCTACACCTTC; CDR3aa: CASSKQGALGYGYTF
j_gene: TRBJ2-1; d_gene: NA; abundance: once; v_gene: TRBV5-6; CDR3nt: TGTGCCAGCAGCTTACCAGGGTATTCCCACAATGAGCAGTTCTTC; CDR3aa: CASSLPGYSHNEQFF
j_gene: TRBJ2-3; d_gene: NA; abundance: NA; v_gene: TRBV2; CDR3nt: TGTGCCAGCAGTGAAGCGAGAGGGGGAGATACGCAGTATTTT; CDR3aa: CASSEARGGDTQYF
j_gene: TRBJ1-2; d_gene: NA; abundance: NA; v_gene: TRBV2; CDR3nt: TGTGCCAGCAGTGACTTCGGGGATGGCTACACCTTC; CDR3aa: CASSDFGDGYTF
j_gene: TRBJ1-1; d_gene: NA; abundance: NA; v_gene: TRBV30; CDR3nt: TGTGCCTGGAGTACCCAAAAGCGGGCTTTCTTT; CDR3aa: CAWSTQKRAFF
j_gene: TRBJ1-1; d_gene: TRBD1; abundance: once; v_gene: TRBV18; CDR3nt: TGTGCCAGCTCACCGATGGGGAACAGGGGGCGGGCAACTGAAGCTTTCTTT; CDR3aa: CASSPMGNRGRATEAFF
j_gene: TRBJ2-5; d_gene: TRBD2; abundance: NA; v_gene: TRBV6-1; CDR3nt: TGTGCCAGCAGTCGCGCCGGACTAGCGGAAGAGACCCAGTACTTC; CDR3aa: CASSRAGLAEETQYF
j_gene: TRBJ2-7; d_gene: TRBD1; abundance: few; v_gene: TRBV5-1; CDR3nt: TGCGCCAGCAGTAGGGACAGGAGTCACGAGCAGTACTTC; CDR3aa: CASSRDRSHEQYF
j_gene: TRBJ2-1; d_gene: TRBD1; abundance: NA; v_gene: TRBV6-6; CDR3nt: TGTGCCAGCGATATGGGGACAGCTAACAATGAGCAGTTCTTC; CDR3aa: CASDMGTANNEQFF
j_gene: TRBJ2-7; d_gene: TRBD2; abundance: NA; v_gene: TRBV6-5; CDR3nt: TGTGCCAGCAGACTAGCGGGCGTTTACGAGCAGTACTTC; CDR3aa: CASRLAGVYEQYF
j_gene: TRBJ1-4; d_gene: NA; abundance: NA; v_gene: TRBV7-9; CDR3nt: TGTGCCAGCAGCCCGGTCGGGACTAATAATGAAAAACTGTTTTTT; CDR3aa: CASSPVGTNNEKLFF
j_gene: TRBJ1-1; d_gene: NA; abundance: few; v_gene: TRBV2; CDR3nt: TGTGCCAGCAGTGAGGCACTCTGGAAGGGCACTGAAGCTTTCTTT; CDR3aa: CASSEALWKGTEAFF
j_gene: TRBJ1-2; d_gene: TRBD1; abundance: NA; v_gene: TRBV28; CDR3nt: TGTGCCAGCAGTACCCCGACCGGGACAGTCTATGGCTACACCTTC; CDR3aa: CASSTPTGTVYGYTF
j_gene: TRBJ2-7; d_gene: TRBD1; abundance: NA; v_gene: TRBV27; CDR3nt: TGTGCCAGCAGCTACCGGGACAGGGCCTACGAGCAGTACTTC; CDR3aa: CASSYRDRAYEQYF